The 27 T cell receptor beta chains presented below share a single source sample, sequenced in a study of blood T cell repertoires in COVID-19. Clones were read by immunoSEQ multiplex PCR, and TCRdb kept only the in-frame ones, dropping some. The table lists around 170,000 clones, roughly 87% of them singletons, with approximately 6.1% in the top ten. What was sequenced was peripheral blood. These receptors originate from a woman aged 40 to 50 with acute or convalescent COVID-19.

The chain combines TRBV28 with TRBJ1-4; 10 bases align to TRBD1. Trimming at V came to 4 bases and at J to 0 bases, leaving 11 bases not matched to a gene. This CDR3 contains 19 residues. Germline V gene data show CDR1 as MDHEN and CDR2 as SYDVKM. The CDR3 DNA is TGTGCCAGCAGTTCCCGGGACAGGGGACCACTTGCAACTAATGAAAAACTGTTTTTT. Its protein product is CASSSRDRGPLATNEKLFF. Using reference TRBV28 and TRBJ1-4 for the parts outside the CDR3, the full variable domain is DVKVTQSSRYLVKRTGEKVFLECVQDMDHENMFWYRQDPGLGLRLIYFSYDVKMKEKGDIPEGYSVSREKKERFSLILESASTNQTSMYLCASSSRDRGPLATNEKLFFGSGTQLSVL.

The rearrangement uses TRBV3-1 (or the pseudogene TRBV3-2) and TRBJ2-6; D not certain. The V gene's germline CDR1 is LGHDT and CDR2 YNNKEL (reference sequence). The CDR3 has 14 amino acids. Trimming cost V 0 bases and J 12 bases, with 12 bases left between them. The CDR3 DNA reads TGTGCCAGCAGCCAAGATTGGGCAGCCGGCGTCCTGACTTTC. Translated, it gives CASSQDWAAGVLTF.

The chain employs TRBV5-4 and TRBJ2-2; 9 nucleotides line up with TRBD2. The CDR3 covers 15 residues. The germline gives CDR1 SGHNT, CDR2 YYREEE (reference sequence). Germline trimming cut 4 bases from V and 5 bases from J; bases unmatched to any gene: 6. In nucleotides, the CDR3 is TGTGCCAGCAGCCCGAGCAGCGGGAGGACCGGGGAGCTGTTTTTT. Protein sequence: CASSPSSGRTGELFF. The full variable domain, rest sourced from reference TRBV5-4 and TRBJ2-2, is ETGVTQSPTHLIKTRGQQVTLRCSSQSGHNTVSWYQQALGQGPQFIFQYYREEENGRGNFPPRFSGLQFPNYSSELNVNALELDDSALYLCASSPSSGRTGELFFGEGSRLTVL.

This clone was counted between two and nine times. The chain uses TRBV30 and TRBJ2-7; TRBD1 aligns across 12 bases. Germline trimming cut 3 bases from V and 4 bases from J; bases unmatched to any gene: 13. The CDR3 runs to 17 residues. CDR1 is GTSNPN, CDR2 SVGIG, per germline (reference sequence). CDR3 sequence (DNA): TGTGCCTGGAGGGCAAGGCTGGGGACAGGGGGCAGATACGAGCAGTACTTC. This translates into CAWRARLGTGGRYEQYF.

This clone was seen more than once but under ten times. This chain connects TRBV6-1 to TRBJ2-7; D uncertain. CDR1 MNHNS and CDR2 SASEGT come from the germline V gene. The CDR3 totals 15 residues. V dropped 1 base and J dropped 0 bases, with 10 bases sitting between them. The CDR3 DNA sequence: TGTGCCAGCAGTGAAGATAGAGAGAGCTCCTACGAGCAGTACTTC. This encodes CASSEDRESSYEQYF.

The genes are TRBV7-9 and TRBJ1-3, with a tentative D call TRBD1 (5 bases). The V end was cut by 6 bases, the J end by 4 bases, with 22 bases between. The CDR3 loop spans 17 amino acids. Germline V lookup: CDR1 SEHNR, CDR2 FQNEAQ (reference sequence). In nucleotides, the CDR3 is TGTGCCAGCAGAACCGACTCTGGAGCGGGGCTCGGAAACACCATATATTTT. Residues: CASRTDSGAGLGNTIYF. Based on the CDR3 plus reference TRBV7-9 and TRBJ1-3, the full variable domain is DTGVSQNPRHKITKRGQNVTFRCDPISEHNRLYWYRQTLGQGPEFLTYFQNEAQLEKSRLLSDRFSAERPKGSFSTLEIQRTEQGDSAMYLCASRTDSGAGLGNTIYFGEGSWLTVV.

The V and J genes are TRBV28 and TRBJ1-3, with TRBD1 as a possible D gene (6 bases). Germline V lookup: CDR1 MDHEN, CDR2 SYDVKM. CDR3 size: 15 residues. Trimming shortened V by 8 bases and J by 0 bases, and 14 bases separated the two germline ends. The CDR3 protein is CASQTGRPSGNTIYF. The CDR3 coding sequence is TGTGCCAGCCAGACAGGACGACCCTCTGGAAACACCATATATTTT. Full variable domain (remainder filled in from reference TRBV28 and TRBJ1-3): DVKVTQSSRYLVKRTGEKVFLECVQDMDHENMFWYRQDPGLGLRLIYFSYDVKMKEKGDIPEGYSVSREKKERFSLILESASTNQTSMYLCASQTGRPSGNTIYFGEGSWLTVV.

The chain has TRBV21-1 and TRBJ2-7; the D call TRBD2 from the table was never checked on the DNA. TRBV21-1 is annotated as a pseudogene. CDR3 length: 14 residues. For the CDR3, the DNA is TGTGCCAGATTCCCGGTAGCGGGGGCTCTGAGGCAGTACTTC. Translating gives CARFPVAGALRQYF.

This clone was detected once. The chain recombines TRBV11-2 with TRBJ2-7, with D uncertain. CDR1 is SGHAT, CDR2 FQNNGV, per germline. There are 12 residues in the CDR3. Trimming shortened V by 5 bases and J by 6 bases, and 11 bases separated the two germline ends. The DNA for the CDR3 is TGTGCCAGCAGCGTCTCCGTGTTCGAGCAGTACTTC. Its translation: CASSVSVFEQYF.

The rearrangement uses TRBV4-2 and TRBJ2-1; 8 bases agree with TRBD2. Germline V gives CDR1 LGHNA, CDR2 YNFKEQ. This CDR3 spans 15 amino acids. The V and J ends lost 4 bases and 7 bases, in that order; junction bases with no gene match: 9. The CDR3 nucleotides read TGTGCCAGCAGCCTCGGGGGGGCCGCTGTAAATGAGCAGTTCTTC. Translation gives CASSLGGAAVNEQFF.

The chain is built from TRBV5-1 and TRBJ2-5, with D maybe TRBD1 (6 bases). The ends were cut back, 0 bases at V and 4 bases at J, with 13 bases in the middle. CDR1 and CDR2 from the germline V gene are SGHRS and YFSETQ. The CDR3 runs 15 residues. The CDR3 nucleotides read TGCGCCAGCAGCTTGGCGACAGGCAGTGGAGAGACCCAGTACTTC. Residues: CASSLATGSGETQYF. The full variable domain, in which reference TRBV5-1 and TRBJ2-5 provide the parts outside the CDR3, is KAGVTQTPRYLIKTRGQQVTLSCSPISGHRSVSWYQQTPGQGLQFLFEYFSETQRNKGNFPGRFSGRQFSNSRSEMNVSTLELGDSALYLCASSLATGSGETQYFGPGTRLLVL.

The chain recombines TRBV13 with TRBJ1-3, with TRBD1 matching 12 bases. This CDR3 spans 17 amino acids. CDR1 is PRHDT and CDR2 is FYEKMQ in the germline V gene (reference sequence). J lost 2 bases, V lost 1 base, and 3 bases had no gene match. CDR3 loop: CASSLEGQGATGNTIYF. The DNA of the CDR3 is TGTGCCAGCAGCTTAGAGGGACAGGGGGCAACTGGAAACACCATATATTTT.

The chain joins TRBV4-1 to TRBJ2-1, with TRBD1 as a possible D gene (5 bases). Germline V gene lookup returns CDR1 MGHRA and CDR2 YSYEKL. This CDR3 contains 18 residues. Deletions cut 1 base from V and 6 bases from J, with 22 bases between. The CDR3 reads CASSQGSLGPRASNEQFF. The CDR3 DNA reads TGCGCCAGCAGCCAAGGTTCTTTGGGGCCCCGCGCATCCAATGAGCAGTTCTTC.

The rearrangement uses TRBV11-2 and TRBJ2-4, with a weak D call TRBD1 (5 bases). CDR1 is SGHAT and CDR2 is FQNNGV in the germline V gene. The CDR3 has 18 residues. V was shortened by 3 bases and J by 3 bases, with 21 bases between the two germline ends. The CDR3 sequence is CASSFPPPPGYVKNIQYF. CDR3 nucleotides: TGTGCCAGCAGCTTCCCCCCGCCCCCAGGGTACGTCAAAAACATTCAGTACTTC.

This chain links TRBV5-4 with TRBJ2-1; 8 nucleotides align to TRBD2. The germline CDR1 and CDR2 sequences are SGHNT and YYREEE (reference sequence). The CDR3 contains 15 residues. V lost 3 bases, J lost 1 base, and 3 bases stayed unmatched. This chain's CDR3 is CASSSSSGSYNEQFF. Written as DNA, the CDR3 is TGTGCCAGCAGCTCATCTAGCGGGTCCTACAATGAGCAGTTCTTC.

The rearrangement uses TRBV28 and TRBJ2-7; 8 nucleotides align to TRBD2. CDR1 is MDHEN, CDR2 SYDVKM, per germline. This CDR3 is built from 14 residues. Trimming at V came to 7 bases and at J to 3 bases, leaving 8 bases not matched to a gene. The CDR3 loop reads CASNGGDRNYEQYF. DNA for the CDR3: TGTGCCAGCAACGGGGGGGACCGGAACTACGAGCAGTACTTC.

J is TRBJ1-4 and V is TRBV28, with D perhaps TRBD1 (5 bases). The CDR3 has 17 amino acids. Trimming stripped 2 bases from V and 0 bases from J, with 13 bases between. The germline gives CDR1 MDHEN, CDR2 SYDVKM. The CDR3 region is CASSLVGHLATNEKLFF. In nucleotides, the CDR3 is TGTGCCAGCAGTTTAGTAGGACACCTAGCAACTAATGAAAAACTGTTTTTT.

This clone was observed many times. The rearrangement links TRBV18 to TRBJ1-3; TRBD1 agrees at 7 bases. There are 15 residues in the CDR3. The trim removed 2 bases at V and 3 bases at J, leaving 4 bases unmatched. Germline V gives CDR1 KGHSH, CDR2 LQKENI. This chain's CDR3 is CASSPRGLDGNTIYF. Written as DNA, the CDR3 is TGTGCCAGCTCACCAAGGGGGCTAGATGGAAACACCATATATTTT.

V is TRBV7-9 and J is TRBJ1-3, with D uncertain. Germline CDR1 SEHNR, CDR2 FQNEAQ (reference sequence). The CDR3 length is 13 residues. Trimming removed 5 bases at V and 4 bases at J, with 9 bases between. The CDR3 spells CASSPIAGNTIYF. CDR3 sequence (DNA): TGTGCCAGCAGCCCCATAGCGGGAAACACCATATATTTT.

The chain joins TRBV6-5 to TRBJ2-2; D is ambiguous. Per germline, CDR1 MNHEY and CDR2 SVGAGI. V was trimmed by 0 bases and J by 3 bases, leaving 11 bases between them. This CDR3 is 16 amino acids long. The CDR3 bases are TGTGCCAGCAGTTACTCGCGCAGACTCTACACCGGGGAGCTGTTTTTT. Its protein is CASSYSRRLYTGELFF.

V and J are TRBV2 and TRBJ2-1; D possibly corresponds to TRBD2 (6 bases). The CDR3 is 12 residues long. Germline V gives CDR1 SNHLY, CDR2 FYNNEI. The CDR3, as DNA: TGTGCTGGGGGTAGCGGTTACAATGAGCAGTTCTTC. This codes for CAGGSGYNEQFF.

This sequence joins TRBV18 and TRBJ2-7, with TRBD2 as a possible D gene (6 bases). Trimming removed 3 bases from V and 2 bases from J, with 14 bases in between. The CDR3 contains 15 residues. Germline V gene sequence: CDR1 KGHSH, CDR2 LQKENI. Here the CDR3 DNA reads TGTGCCAGCTCACCGGAAAGGGAGGTAACCTACGAGCAGTACTTC. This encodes CASSPEREVTYEQYF.

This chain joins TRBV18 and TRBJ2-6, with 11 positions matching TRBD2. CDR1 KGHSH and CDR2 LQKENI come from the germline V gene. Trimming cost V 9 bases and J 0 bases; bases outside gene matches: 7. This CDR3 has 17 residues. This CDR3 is CASPALAGVSGANVLTF. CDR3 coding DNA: TGTGCCAGTCCCGCACTAGCGGGGGTCTCTGGGGCCAACGTCCTGACTTTC.

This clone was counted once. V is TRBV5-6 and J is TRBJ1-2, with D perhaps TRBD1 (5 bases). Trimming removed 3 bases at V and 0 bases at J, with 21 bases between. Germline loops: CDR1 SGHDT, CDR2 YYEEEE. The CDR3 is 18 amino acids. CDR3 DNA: TGTGCCAGCAGCTCAGGGCAGCTTCTTATCTCTGCTAACTATGGCTACACCTTC. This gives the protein CASSSGQLLISANYGYTF. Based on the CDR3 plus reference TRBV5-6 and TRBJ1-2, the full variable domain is DAGVTQSPTHLIKTRGQQVTLRCSPKSGHDTVSWYQQALGQGPQFIFQYYEEEERQRGNFPDRFSGHQFPNYSSELNVNALLLGDSALYLCASSSGQLLISANYGYTFGSGTRLTVV.

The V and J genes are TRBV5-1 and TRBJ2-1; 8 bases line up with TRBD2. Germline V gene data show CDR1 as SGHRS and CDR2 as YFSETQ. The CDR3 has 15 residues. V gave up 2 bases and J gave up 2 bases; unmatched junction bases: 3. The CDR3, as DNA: TGCGCCAGCAGCTTCGGCGGGGGGACCTACAATGAGCAGTTCTTC. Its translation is CASSFGGGTYNEQFF.

Here the CDR3 reads CASSQYGTGKYNEQFF. CDR3 nucleotide sequence: TGTGCCAGCAGCCAGTACGGGACAGGGAAATACAATGAGCAGTTCTTC. The chain recombines TRBV11-3 with TRBJ2-1, with 9 bases that match TRBD1. Germline V CDR1 and CDR2: SGHNT, YENEEA. V gave up 5 bases and J gave up 4 bases; unmatched junction bases: 9. This CDR3 region has 16 residues.

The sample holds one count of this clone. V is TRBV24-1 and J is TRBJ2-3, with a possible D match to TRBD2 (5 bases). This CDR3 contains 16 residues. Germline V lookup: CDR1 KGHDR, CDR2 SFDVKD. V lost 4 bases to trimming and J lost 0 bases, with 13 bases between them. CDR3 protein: CATSERAHLSTDTQYF. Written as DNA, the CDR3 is TGTGCCACCAGTGAGAGGGCGCATCTTAGCACAGATACGCAGTATTTT.